Presented here are 30 T cell receptor beta chains from one specimen sequenced in a study of blood T cell repertoires in COVID-19. This table comes from immunoSEQ multiplex PCR, and its TCRdb copy is limited to in-frame clones, with some not included. The data contain tens of thousands of clones, about 90% of them singletons. The source material was peripheral blood. These receptors were obtained from a human donor with acute or convalescent COVID-19. The donor label of this sample is uncertain.

This rearrangement joins TRBV7-6 to TRBJ1-1; D is perhaps TRBD1 (6 bases). Germline V CDR1 and CDR2: SGHVS, FNYEAQ. The V and J ends lost 5 bases and 0 bases respectively, with 13 bases between them. The CDR3 covers 15 residues. The CDR3, as DNA: TGTGCCAGCAGCCCGGGGGGGCAACTGAACACTGAAGCTTTCTTT. As protein: CASSPGGQLNTEAFF.

The gene calls are TRBV4-1 and TRBJ1-2; the match to TRBD1 covers 9 bases. J lost 4 bases, V lost 2 bases, and 8 bases had no gene match. CDR3 length equals 16 residues. Germline V gene lookup returns CDR1 MGHRA and CDR2 YSYEKL. The CDR3 reads CASSQRDRERSYGYTF. The DNA of the CDR3 is TGCGCCAGCAGCCAAAGGGACAGGGAGAGGAGCTATGGCTACACCTTC.

This sequence joins TRBV28 and TRBJ1-4; 11 bases match TRBD1. The ends lost 6 bases at V and 6 bases at J; junction bases unmatched: 15. CDR3 length: 18 amino acids. Germline CDR1 MDHEN, CDR2 SYDVKM. Here the CDR3 DNA reads TGTGCCAGCAGGGGAGAGGGGGACAGGGGGTGGCGTGATGAAAAACTGTTTTTT. It specifies CASRGEGDRGWRDEKLFF.

The rearrangement uses TRBV28 and TRBJ1-5; D may be TRBD1 (5 bases). Germline V lookup: CDR1 MDHEN, CDR2 SYDVKM. V lost 2 bases, J lost 7 bases, and 12 bases lay in between. The CDR3 has 14 amino acids. This CDR3 reads CASSLDRGLQPQHF. Here the CDR3 DNA reads TGTGCCAGCAGTTTAGACAGAGGTTTGCAGCCCCAGCATTTT.

This clone was detected only a few times. V usage is TRBV30 and J usage is TRBJ1-1, with D perhaps matching TRBD1 (5 bases). V was clipped by 1 base and J by 8 bases, with 8 bases between them. The CDR3 extends over 11 amino acids. The germline CDR1 and CDR2 sequences are GTSNPN and SVGIG (reference sequence). The CDR3 DNA reads TGTGCCTGGAGTGCGGGGGGAGAAGCTTTCTTT. Amino acid sequence: CAWSAGGEAFF.

This clone was counted a single time. This chain uses TRBV28 with TRBJ1-5; no clear D. V shed 3 bases and J shed 3 bases, with 12 bases lying between them. From germline, CDR1 is MDHEN and CDR2 SYDVKM. CDR3 length: 15 residues. CDR3 in amino acids: CASSLSRHLNQPQHF. Written as DNA, the CDR3 is TGTGCCAGCAGTTTGTCCAGACACCTCAATCAGCCCCAGCATTTT.

This chain connects TRBV7-2 to TRBJ2-3; D remains ambiguous. Per germline, CDR1 SGHTA and CDR2 FQGNSA. CDR3 length: 13 amino acids. V lost 5 bases, J lost 0 bases, and 6 bases lay in between. The CDR3 here is CASSRVSTDTQYF. The DNA for the CDR3 is TGTGCCAGCAGCCGGGTGAGCACAGATACGCAGTATTTT.

The rearrangement joins TRBV4-3 to TRBJ1-2; 11 bases map to TRBD1. Germline CDR1 LGHNA, CDR2 YSLEER. The CDR3 consists of 17 residues. J gave up 7 bases and V 3 bases, and 13 bases lay outside the gene matches. The CDR3 reads CASSHLGSGQGAPGYTF. CDR3 nucleotides: TGCGCCAGCAGCCACCTCGGATCAGGACAGGGGGCCCCTGGCTACACCTTC.

This clone appeared once. This chain links TRBV4-3 with TRBJ1-3; 12 bases are a match to TRBD1. This CDR3 has 19 amino acids. The trim removed 4 bases at V and 2 bases at J, leaving 12 bases unmatched. Germline CDR1 is LGHNA and CDR2 is YSLEER. The CDR3 is CASSLNPPGQGAAGNTIYF. The DNA of the CDR3 is TGCGCCAGCAGCCTCAACCCCCCGGGACAGGGGGCGGCTGGAAACACCATATATTTT.

This chain connects TRBV9 to TRBJ2-1, with TRBD2 as a possible D gene (6 bases). The CDR3 has 15 residues. Germline lookup yields CDR1 SGDLS and CDR2 YYNGEE. Trimming pared 2 bases from V and 3 bases from J, leaving 12 bases between. CDR3 amino acids: CASSVEGPFYNEQFF. CDR3 in DNA: TGTGCCAGCAGCGTGGAGGGGCCCTTCTACAATGAGCAGTTCTTC.

V usage is TRBV7-2 and J usage is TRBJ2-7; 11 bases are shared with TRBD2. This CDR3 spans 13 amino acids. Germline values: CDR1 SGHTA, CDR2 FQGNSA. After removal of 3 bases from V and 6 bases from J, the junction contained 1 base not matched to a gene. CDR3 loop: CASSFGTSGEQYF. The CDR3, as DNA: TGTGCCAGCAGCTTCGGGACTAGCGGCGAGCAGTACTTC.

In nucleotides, the CDR3 is TGTGCCAGCAGCCCGCAGCCGGGTTCAGCCCAGCATTTT. Amino acids: CASSPQPGSAQHF. This chain connects TRBV7-2 to TRBJ1-5; D not certain. The length of the CDR3 is 13 residues. CDR1 SGHTA and CDR2 FQGNSA come from the germline V gene. Deletions cut 5 bases from V and 11 bases from J, with 16 bases between.

The rearrangement uses TRBV7-8 and TRBJ1-5; weak D call: TRBD1 (5 bases). The CDR3 is made up of 16 amino acids. V was shortened by 5 bases and J by 4 bases, with 18 bases between the two germline ends. From germline, CDR1 is SGHVS and CDR2 FQNEAQ. The CDR3 here is CASSPGGVGGNQPQHF. CDR3 DNA: TGTGCCAGCAGCCCGGGGGGAGTCGGTGGGAATCAGCCCCAGCATTTT.

Written as DNA, the CDR3 is TGTGCCAGCAGCCCCCTGGGACAGGGGAATCTTTGGCATGGCTACACCTTC. It yields the protein CASSPLGQGNLWHGYTF. The V and J genes are TRBV5-6 and TRBJ1-2, with TRBD1 matching 10 bases. Germline V gene data show CDR1 as SGHDT and CDR2 as YYEEEE. With 4 bases clipped from V and 6 bases from J, the junction kept 15 bases outside the gene matches. CDR3 length: 17 residues.

Turning to this clone: This may stem from a read error, because a much larger clone lies one nucleotide away. This sample also contains other DNA sequences that code for the same CDR3. The chain links TRBV7-2 to TRBJ2-7, with 8 bases fitting TRBD1. The germline V gene encodes CDR1 SGHTA and CDR2 FQGNSA. This CDR3 has 15 residues. J gave up 4 bases and V 1 base, and 6 bases lay outside the gene matches. DNA for the CDR3: TGTGCCAGCAGCTTAGACGGGACAGGAAGTTACGAGCAGTACTTC. Amino acid sequence: CASSLDGTGSYEQYF.

The chain is built from TRBV5-6 and TRBJ1-2; a possible D gene is TRBD1 (6 bases). V lost 4 bases and J 2 bases, leaving 12 bases between the germline ends. The CDR3 is 14 residues long. CDR1 is SGHDT, CDR2 YYEEEE, per germline. The DNA of the CDR3 is TGTGCCAGCAGCACACAGGGATTGAACTATGGCTACACCTTC. Translated, it gives CASSTQGLNYGYTF.

The CDR3 here is CASSQAGGYQPQHF. In DNA, the CDR3 is TGCGCCAGCAGCCAAGCAGGGGGTTATCAGCCCCAGCATTTT. The genes are TRBV4-1 and TRBJ1-5, with 7 bases that match TRBD1. The ends lost 1 base at V and 5 bases at J; junction bases unmatched: 2. This CDR3 has 14 amino acids. Germline V gene lookup returns CDR1 MGHRA and CDR2 YSYEKL.

The chain is built from TRBV5-1 and TRBJ1-5; D possibly corresponds to TRBD1 (6 bases). The CDR3 length is 15 residues. V was shortened by 5 bases and J by 4 bases, with 16 bases between the two germline ends. The V gene's germline CDR1 is SGHRS and CDR2 YFSETQ. In nucleotides, the CDR3 is TGCGCCAGCAGGGTTGGGCAGGGGAGAAATCAGCCCCAGCATTTT. Its translation is CASRVGQGRNQPQHF. The variable domain in full, with the rest retrieved from reference TRBV5-1 and TRBJ1-5, is KAGVTQTPRYLIKTRGQQVTLSCSPISGHRSVSWYQQTPGQGLQFLFEYFSETQRNKGNFPGRFSGRQFSNSRSEMNVSTLELGDSALYLCASRVGQGRNQPQHFGDGTRLSIL.

This rearrangement joins TRBV7-8 to TRBJ2-7, with D maybe TRBD1 (6 bases). Trimming cost V 3 bases and J 4 bases, with 13 bases left between them. The CDR3 spans 14 residues. CDR1 and CDR2 (germline): SGHVS, FQNEAQ. CDR3 DNA sequence: TGTGCCAGCAGCTTCACAGGGACAAGATACGAGCAGTACTTC. It specifies CASSFTGTRYEQYF.

The rearrangement joins TRBV5-1 to TRBJ1-4; maybe TRBD1 (6 bases). CDR1 SGHRS and CDR2 YFSETQ come from the germline V gene. Trimming cost V 4 bases and J 0 bases, with 13 bases left between them. The CDR3 runs 16 residues. CDR3 in DNA: TGCGCCAGCAGCCCGGACAGTCGTGCAACTAATGAAAAACTGTTTTTT. It codes for CASSPDSRATNEKLFF.

The chain recombines TRBV5-1 with TRBJ1-3; D is uncertain. V was shortened by 6 bases and J by 0 bases, with 13 bases between the two germline ends. CDR1 and CDR2 (germline): SGHRS, YFSETQ. The CDR3 length is 15 residues. CDR3: CASMPTPSSGNTIYF. In DNA, the CDR3 is TGCGCCAGCATGCCTACGCCGTCCTCTGGAAACACCATATATTTT. Supplemented by reference TRBV5-1 and TRBJ1-3, the full variable domain reads KAGVTQTPRYLIKTRGQQVTLSCSPISGHRSVSWYQQTPGQGLQFLFEYFSETQRNKGNFPGRFSGRQFSNSRSEMNVSTLELGDSALYLCASMPTPSSGNTIYFGEGSWLTVV.

As regards this clone: Other DNA sequences of this sample code for an identical CDR3. The chain couples TRBV2 to TRBJ2-7; 8 bases are a match to TRBD1. The CDR3 runs 14 residues. The V and J ends lost 4 bases and 4 bases, in that order; junction bases with no gene match: 6. Germline values: CDR1 SNHLY, CDR2 FYNNEI. The DNA for the CDR3 is TGTGCCAGCAGTGCGACAGGGGCAGGGTACGAGCAGTACTTC. Its protein is CASSATGAGYEQYF.

The chain joins TRBV5-8 to TRBJ1-1; unclear D gene. Germline V gives CDR1 SGHTS, CDR2 YDEGEE. The CDR3 totals 14 residues. Between the trimmed V and J ends, which lost 6 bases and 1 base, there was a span of 13 bases. CDR3 DNA: TGTGCCAGCACCTCCCTCCCAGGGAACACTGAAGCTTTCTTT. It codes for CASTSLPGNTEAFF.

This clone has just one count. The chain recombines TRBV7-9 with TRBJ2-4, with a weak D call TRBD1 (5 bases). The CDR3 spans 15 residues. V dropped 5 bases and J dropped 5 bases, with 16 bases sitting between them. Germline CDR1 reads SEHNR; CDR2 reads FQNEAQ (reference sequence). The CDR3 DNA is TGTGCCAGCAGCGAGATAGACAGATGGGAAAACATTCAGTACTTC. Translated: CASSEIDRWENIQYF.

The CDR3 DNA sequence: TGTGCCAGCAGTTTGAGCGGGGGCATCTTCTACAATGAGCAGTTCTTC. This gives the protein CASSLSGGIFYNEQFF. This sequence joins TRBV27 and TRBJ2-1; 8 positions match TRBD2. The germline CDR1 and CDR2 sequences are MNHEY and SMNVEV (reference sequence). V lost 3 bases, J lost 3 bases, and 7 bases stayed unmatched. The CDR3 consists of 16 residues.

A few counts support this clone. The chain's CDR3 is CASSARLEETQYF. As DNA, the CDR3 is TGTGCCAGCAGCGCTCGACTAGAAGAGACCCAGTACTTC. The chain links TRBV11-3 to TRBJ2-5; D may be TRBD2 (6 bases). Germline loops: CDR1 SGHNT, CDR2 YENEEA. The CDR3 is made up of 13 amino acids. The V gene lost 5 bases and the J gene lost 3 bases, with 10 bases spanning the gap. Combining the CDR3 with reference TRBV11-3 and TRBJ2-5 gives the whole variable domain EAGVVQSPRYKIIEKKQPVAFWCNPISGHNTLYWYLQNLGQGPELLIRYENEEAVDDSQLPKDRFSAERLKGVDSTLKIQPAELGDSAVYLCASSARLEETQYFGPGTRLLVL.

The chain is built from TRBV5-4 and TRBJ2-1, with TRBD2 identical over 11 bases. CDR3 length: 18 amino acids. The junction had 16 bases not matched to a gene; V was cut back by 4 bases and J by 7 bases. Germline V gives CDR1 SGHNT, CDR2 YYREEE (reference sequence). DNA for the CDR3: TGTGCCAGCAGCCCTATCGGGACTAGCGGCCTACGTAGGAATGAGCAGTTCTTC. Its protein is CASSPIGTSGLRRNEQFF.

The CDR3 bases are TGTGCCTGGTCTGGTTCCGGACTGGGCTATGGCTACACCTTC. Protein: CAWSGSGLGYGYTF. V is TRBV30 and J is TRBJ1-2, with unresolved D. The CDR3 extends over 14 amino acids. V lost 5 bases to trimming and J lost 4 bases, with 17 bases between them. Looked up from germline, CDR1 is GTSNPN and CDR2 is SVGIG (reference sequence). Combining the CDR3 with reference TRBV30 and TRBJ1-2 gives the whole variable domain SQTIHQWPATLVQPVGSPLSLECTVEGTSNPNLYWYRQAAGRGLQLLFYSVGIGQISSEVPQNLSASRPQDRQFILSSKKLLLSDSGFYLCAWSGSGLGYGYTFGSGTRLTVV.

With respect to this clone: Germline and junction disagree at one end, which may indicate a read error. This chain joins TRBV7-2 and TRBJ2-5, with D possibly TRBD2 on 5 matching bases. Germline loops: CDR1 SGHTA, CDR2 FQGNSA. CDR3 length: 14 residues. CDR3 nucleotides: TGTGCCAGCAGCCCAGAGCGGCTTCAAGTGACCCAGTACTTC. Protein: CASSPERLQVTQYF.

This sequence joins TRBV19 and TRBJ2-3, with TRBD1 identical over 10 bases. This CDR3 has 17 residues. Trimming cost V 10 bases and J 3 bases; bases outside gene matches: 16. CDR1 LNHDA and CDR2 SQIVND come from the germline V gene (reference sequence). The CDR3: CATSQGGTGVFTDTQYF. CDR3 bases: TGTGCCACCTCTCAAGGGGGGACAGGGGTTTTTACAGATACGCAGTATTTT. Together with reference TRBV19 and TRBJ2-3, the CDR3 gives the full variable domain: DGGITQSPKYLFRKEGQNVTLSCEQNLNHDAMYWYRQDPGQGLRLIYYSQIVNDFQKGDIAEGYSVSREKKESFPLTVTSAQKNPTAFYLCATSQGGTGVFTDTQYFGPGTRLTVL.